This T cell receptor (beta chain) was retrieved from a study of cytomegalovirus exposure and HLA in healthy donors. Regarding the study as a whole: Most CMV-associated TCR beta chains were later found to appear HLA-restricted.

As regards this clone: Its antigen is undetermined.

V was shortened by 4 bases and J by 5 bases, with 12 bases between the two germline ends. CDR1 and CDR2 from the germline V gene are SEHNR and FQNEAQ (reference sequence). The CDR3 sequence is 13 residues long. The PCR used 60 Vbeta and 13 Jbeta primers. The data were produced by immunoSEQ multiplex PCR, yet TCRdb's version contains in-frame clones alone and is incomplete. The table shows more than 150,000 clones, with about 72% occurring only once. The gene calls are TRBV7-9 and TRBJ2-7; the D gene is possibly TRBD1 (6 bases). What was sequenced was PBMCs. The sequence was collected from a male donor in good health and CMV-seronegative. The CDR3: CASSWDIGDEQYF. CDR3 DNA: TGTGCCAGCAGCTGGGACATCGGGGACGAGCAGTACTTC.